The entry below gives a single T cell receptor (beta chain) sequence along with its context. TCRdb keeps only in-frame clones here, not all; method: immunoSEQ multiplex PCR. The sample shows some 320,000 clones, around 84% of them seen only once. The sample comes from a study of blood T cell repertoires in COVID-19. In the study overall: T cells, B-cell-depleted T cells, or PBMCs provided the cDNA or gDNA that served as material.

Germline CDR1 reads MNHEY; CDR2 reads SVGAGI. The germline V and J ends were trimmed by 6 bases and 0 bases, with 14 bases remaining between them. This CDR3 comprises 15 residues. The chain joins TRBV6-5 to TRBJ1-1, with unresolved D. The TCR comes from a young woman who had been exposed to COVID-19. Sequencing was carried out using PBMCs or T cells enriched from blood (not recorded which). CDR3 residues: CASSVDSRVNTEAFF. CDR3 sequence (DNA): TGTGCCAGCAGCGTCGATTCGAGGGTGAACACTGAAGCTTTCTTT.